Listed below are T cell receptor beta chains from one sample, sequenced in a study of cytomegalovirus exposure and HLA in healthy donors. The protocol was immunoSEQ multiplex PCR, while the TCRdb copy is restricted to in-frame clones and leaves out a portion. The sample has 130,000 or so clones, over 85% seen once. The specimen was PBMCs. Receptors were obtained from a man under 40 in good health and CMV-seronegative. Both conserved end residues are part of each CDR3. The D gene is left open where the match is weak. Clone size is given for some rows only: seen once, a few or many times, or a class if the clone is expanded.

j_call: TRBJ2-7
d_call: TRBD1
clone_size: -
v_call: TRBV28
cdr3_nt: TGTGCCAGCACCGAGACAGGGTTATCCTACGAGCAGTACTTC
cdr3_aa: CASTETGLSYEQYF

j_call: TRBJ2-2
d_call: -
clone_size: -
v_call: TRBV5-1
cdr3_nt: TGCGCCAGAATGGAATCAGGGGGGCGGACCGGGGAGCTGTTTTTT
cdr3_aa: CARMESGGRTGELFF

j_call: TRBJ1-1
d_call: TRBD1
clone_size: few
v_call: TRBV6-1
cdr3_nt: TGTGCCAGTTGGAAAGCCGGACAGGGGGCTCGCGCTTTCTTT
cdr3_aa: CASWKAGQGARAFF

j_call: TRBJ2-7
d_call: TRBD1
clone_size: -
v_call: TRBV9
cdr3_nt: TGTGCCAGCAGCGTAGAAGTGGGGACAGGGACTAACGAGCAGTACTTC
cdr3_aa: CASSVEVGTGTNEQYF

j_call: TRBJ2-7
d_call: TRBD1
clone_size: -
v_call: TRBV9
cdr3_nt: TGTGCCAGCAGCCACCGTCGAGGACAGGGCGAGAACGAGCAATACTTC
cdr3_aa: CASSHRRGQGENEQYF

j_call: TRBJ2-1
d_call: TRBD2
clone_size: few
v_call: TRBV6-5
cdr3_nt: TGTGCCTCCCGGGGGGTTTACAATGAGCAGTTCTTC
cdr3_aa: CASRGVYNEQFF

j_call: TRBJ1-4
d_call: TRBD1
clone_size: once
v_call: TRBV9
cdr3_nt: TGTGCCAGCAGCCCCCAAGGGGGCTGGACTAATGAAAAACTGTTTTTT
cdr3_aa: CASSPQGGWTNEKLFF

j_call: TRBJ1-3
d_call: -
clone_size: -
v_call: TRBV10-3
cdr3_nt: TGTGCCATCAGTCCAGGGGACTCTGGAAACACCATATATTTT
cdr3_aa: CAISPGDSGNTIYF

j_call: TRBJ1-3
d_call: -
clone_size: -
v_call: TRBV5-6
cdr3_nt: TGTGCCAGCAGCCTAAGACCCCGAGCGGGAAACACCATATATTTT
cdr3_aa: CASSLRPRAGNTIYF

j_call: TRBJ1-4
d_call: TRBD1
clone_size: -
v_call: TRBV5-6
cdr3_nt: TGTGCCAGCAGCATTATGACAGGGGGGATGTCGGAAAAACTGTTTTTT
cdr3_aa: CASSIMTGGMSEKLFF

j_call: TRBJ1-4
d_call: -
clone_size: -
v_call: TRBV28
cdr3_nt: TGTGCCAGCAGTCCCGGACAGATAAATGAAAAACTGTTTTTT
cdr3_aa: CASSPGQINEKLFF

j_call: TRBJ1-6
d_call: -
clone_size: -
v_call: TRBV6-1
cdr3_nt: TGTGCCAGCGAGGTGCTCGGATCACCCCTCCACTTT
cdr3_aa: CASEVLGSPLHF

j_call: TRBJ2-3
d_call: -
clone_size: -
v_call: TRBV5-6
cdr3_nt: TGTGCCAGCAGCTTGCGGCAGGGCACAGATACGCAGTATTTT
cdr3_aa: CASSLRQGTDTQYF

j_call: TRBJ1-1
d_call: TRBD1
clone_size: -
v_call: TRBV27
cdr3_nt: TGTGCCAGCAGTGCGCACAGGGGGACCACTGAAGCTTTCTTT
cdr3_aa: CASSAHRGTTEAFF

j_call: TRBJ2-1
d_call: TRBD2
clone_size: -
v_call: TRBV15
cdr3_nt: TGTGCCACCAGCCCAGTGGGGGGGAGGAGCTCCTACAATGAGCAGTTCTTC
cdr3_aa: CATSPVGGRSSYNEQFF

j_call: TRBJ1-6
d_call: TRBD1
clone_size: -
v_call: TRBV6-5
cdr3_nt: TGTGCCAGCACCGGTCAGCAGGGGGAAGGTTCACCCCTCCACTTT
cdr3_aa: CASTGQQGEGSPLHF

j_call: TRBJ1-2
d_call: -
clone_size: -
v_call: TRBV6-6
cdr3_nt: TGTGCCAGCAGTACAGGCGGCGGCTACACCTTC
cdr3_aa: CASSTGGGYTF

j_call: TRBJ1-1
d_call: TRBD1
clone_size: -
v_call: TRBV2
cdr3_nt: TGTGCCAGCAGTGAAACAGGGGGCGGCCCTGAAGCTTTCTTT
cdr3_aa: CASSETGGGPEAFF

j_call: TRBJ1-1
d_call: -
clone_size: -
v_call: TRBV6-5
cdr3_nt: TGTGCCAGCAGTTATTTACAGGGCGGGGGAAACACTGAAGCTTTCTTT
cdr3_aa: CASSYLQGGGNTEAFF

j_call: TRBJ1-1
d_call: -
clone_size: -
v_call: TRBV4-3
cdr3_nt: TGCGCCAGCAGCCAAGACACGGTGACCGCCGCGGGGACTTTCTTT
cdr3_aa: CASSQDTVTAAGTFF

j_call: TRBJ1-1
d_call: -
clone_size: -
v_call: TRBV7-2
cdr3_nt: TGTGCCAGCAGCTTAGGTGACTTGAGGAACACTGAAGCTTTCTTT
cdr3_aa: CASSLGDLRNTEAFF

j_call: TRBJ2-7
d_call: -
clone_size: -
v_call: TRBV5-1
cdr3_nt: TGCGCCAGCAGCTCCCTCGGAGAGCTCCCGAGCTTCTTC
cdr3_aa: CASSSLGELPSFF

j_call: TRBJ2-2
d_call: -
clone_size: few
v_call: TRBV6-4
cdr3_nt: TGTGCCAGCAGTCCGGGGGACACCGGGGAGCTGTTTTTT
cdr3_aa: CASSPGDTGELFF

j_call: TRBJ2-3
d_call: TRBD1
clone_size: -
v_call: TRBV5-6
cdr3_nt: TGTGCCAGCAGCTCGGAGGACAGGGCGTGGGGCACAGATACGCAGTATTTT
cdr3_aa: CASSSEDRAWGTDTQYF

j_call: TRBJ2-7
d_call: -
clone_size: -
v_call: TRBV7-2
cdr3_nt: TGTGCCAGCAGCTCACATAACGAGCAGTACTTC
cdr3_aa: CASSSHNEQYF

j_call: TRBJ1-6
d_call: TRBD1
clone_size: -
v_call: TRBV6-1
cdr3_nt: TGTGCCAGCAGACTGGACAGGGGCGATAATTCACCCCTCCACTTT
cdr3_aa: CASRLDRGDNSPLHF

j_call: TRBJ2-7
d_call: TRBD1
clone_size: -
v_call: TRBV6-1
cdr3_nt: TGTGCCAGCAGTGAAGTTACGGGACAGGGCTACGAGCAGTACTTC
cdr3_aa: CASSEVTGQGYEQYF

j_call: TRBJ1-2
d_call: -
clone_size: -
v_call: TRBV6-5
cdr3_nt: TGTGCCAGCAGTTACCGGCGAAGCGGCTACTATGGCTACACCTTC
cdr3_aa: CASSYRRSGYYGYTF

j_call: TRBJ2-3
d_call: TRBD2
clone_size: -
v_call: TRBV5-4
cdr3_nt: TGTGCCAGCAGCTTGGGTGGGACTAGCGGGGGAAGCACAGATACGCAGTATTTT
cdr3_aa: CASSLGGTSGGSTDTQYF

j_call: TRBJ2-3
d_call: -
clone_size: -
v_call: TRBV7-4
cdr3_nt: TGTGCCAGCAGCTTCGTGGAGTCTCCTTGCACAGATACGCAGTATTTT
cdr3_aa: CASSFVESPCTDTQYF

j_call: TRBJ1-2
d_call: -
clone_size: -
v_call: TRBV9
cdr3_nt: TGTGCCAGCAGCCCCCTTGACTCCTCAAACTATGGCTACACCTTC
cdr3_aa: CASSPLDSSNYGYTF

j_call: TRBJ2-6
d_call: TRBD1
clone_size: -
v_call: TRBV7-9
cdr3_nt: TGTGCCAGCAGCGCAACAGGGGTGGCTGGGGCCAACGTCCTGACTTTC
cdr3_aa: CASSATGVAGANVLTF

j_call: TRBJ2-5
d_call: -
clone_size: -
v_call: TRBV11-1
cdr3_nt: TGTGCCAGCAGCCCTCCGGAGGGCGAGCCCCAGTACTTC
cdr3_aa: CASSPPEGEPQYF

j_call: TRBJ1-6
d_call: TRBD1
clone_size: -
v_call: TRBV7-8
cdr3_nt: TGTGCCAGCAGCTTGGGACAGGCTTTTAATTCACCCCTCCACTTT
cdr3_aa: CASSLGQAFNSPLHF

j_call: TRBJ2-4
d_call: TRBD2
clone_size: -
v_call: TRBV4-1
cdr3_nt: TGCGCCAGCAGCCTTAGCGGGGGGAACAGCAAAAACATTCAGTACTTC
cdr3_aa: CASSLSGGNSKNIQYF

j_call: TRBJ1-1
d_call: -
clone_size: -
v_call: TRBV5-4
cdr3_nt: TGTGCCAGCAGCTTGTTCGTGGACAGTAGGACTGAAGCTTTCTTT
cdr3_aa: CASSLFVDSRTEAFF

j_call: TRBJ2-1
d_call: -
clone_size: -
v_call: TRBV9
cdr3_nt: TGTGCCAGCAGCGTGTTAGGACAGCCTAGGGAGCAGTTCTTC
cdr3_aa: CASSVLGQPREQFF

j_call: TRBJ1-1
d_call: TRBD1
clone_size: -
v_call: TRBV18
cdr3_nt: TGTGCCAGCTCATCACAGGGGGAGAACACTGAAGCTTTCTTT
cdr3_aa: CASSSQGENTEAFF

j_call: TRBJ2-3
d_call: TRBD2
clone_size: -
v_call: TRBV14
cdr3_nt: TGTGCCAGCAGCTCGAGACTAGCGGGGGGGCGTGTCGCAGATACGCAGTATTTT
cdr3_aa: CASSSRLAGGRVADTQYF

j_call: TRBJ2-5
d_call: -
clone_size: -
v_call: TRBV4-2
cdr3_nt: TGTGCCAGCAGCCAACGGACTACGGGAGAGACCCAGTACTTC
cdr3_aa: CASSQRTTGETQYF

j_call: TRBJ2-7
d_call: TRBD1
clone_size: once
v_call: TRBV6-1
cdr3_nt: TGTGCCAGCAGGGAACCCGGACAGGGCCTCTACGAGCAGTACTTC
cdr3_aa: CASREPGQGLYEQYF

j_call: TRBJ1-1
d_call: -
clone_size: -
v_call: TRBV29-1
cdr3_nt: TGCAGCGCCCAAGCAGGGGCCACTGAAGCTTTCTTT
cdr3_aa: CSAQAGATEAFF

j_call: TRBJ2-1
d_call: TRBD2
clone_size: -
v_call: TRBV7-2
cdr3_nt: TGTGCCAGCAGCGACGGGCGGGGGGGATACAATGAGCAGTTCTTC
cdr3_aa: CASSDGRGGYNEQFF

j_call: TRBJ1-5
d_call: TRBD1
clone_size: -
v_call: TRBV7-7
cdr3_nt: TGTGCCAGCAGCTTAGACGGACAGGCACAAAATCAGCCCCAGCATTTT
cdr3_aa: CASSLDGQAQNQPQHF

j_call: TRBJ2-1
d_call: -
clone_size: -
v_call: TRBV28
cdr3_nt: TGTGCCAGCAGTACCCCCGGGGGTGATGAGCAGTTCTTC
cdr3_aa: CASSTPGGDEQFF

j_call: TRBJ2-7
d_call: -
clone_size: -
v_call: TRBV7-9
cdr3_nt: TGTGCCAGCAGCCAGGTCGGCTCCTACGAGCAGTACTTC
cdr3_aa: CASSQVGSYEQYF

j_call: TRBJ2-6
d_call: -
clone_size: -
v_call: TRBV4-3
cdr3_nt: TGCGCCAGCAGCCAAGATTGGGGCCACCCTGGGGCCAACGTCCTGACTTTC
cdr3_aa: CASSQDWGHPGANVLTF

j_call: TRBJ1-6
d_call: -
clone_size: -
v_call: TRBV2
cdr3_nt: TGTGCCAGCAGTGAAGCCTTCCAGGGTGGACAGTCACCCCTCCACTTT
cdr3_aa: CASSEAFQGGQSPLHF

j_call: TRBJ2-1
d_call: TRBD2
clone_size: once
v_call: TRBV5-1
cdr3_nt: TGCGCCAGCAGCTTGGCCTTTTCGCGGGGGGCCTACAATGAGCAGTTCTTC
cdr3_aa: CASSLAFSRGAYNEQFF

j_call: TRBJ1-6
d_call: -
clone_size: -
v_call: TRBV5-1
cdr3_nt: TGCGCCAGCAGCTTCGTTGAGGATTCACCCCTCCACTTT
cdr3_aa: CASSFVEDSPLHF

j_call: TRBJ1-2
d_call: TRBD1
clone_size: -
v_call: TRBV7-9
cdr3_nt: TGTGCCAGCAGCTTAGGTCAGGGGGCCAGTGGCTACACCTTC
cdr3_aa: CASSLGQGASGYTF

j_call: TRBJ1-1
d_call: TRBD1
clone_size: once
v_call: TRBV27
cdr3_nt: TGTGCCAGCAAGGACAGGGGACTCACTGAAGCTTTCTTT
cdr3_aa: CASKDRGLTEAFF

j_call: TRBJ1-4
d_call: -
clone_size: -
v_call: TRBV15
cdr3_nt: TGTGCCACCAGCGAAACTCGGCAGAGGGAAAAACTGTTTTTT
cdr3_aa: CATSETRQREKLFF

j_call: TRBJ1-2
d_call: -
clone_size: -
v_call: TRBV21-1
cdr3_nt: TGTGCCACCGATGGGAGGGTATGTAACTATGGCTACACCTTC
cdr3_aa: CATDGRVCNYGYTF